The clone carrying this T cell receptor (beta chain) was seen a handful of times. Its antigen is undetermined. The entry originates in a study of T-cell reconstitution after alpha-beta-depleted transplantation in children. Broader study findings: Most T-cell counts and diversity one year after the transplant came from T cells that were newly produced.

Trimming pared 4 bases from V and 8 bases from J, leaving 17 bases between. Germline V gene data show CDR1 as SGHRS and CDR2 as YFSETQ. The CDR3 spans 14 residues. TCRbeta library preparation incorporated unique molecular identifiers. Using its own MiXCR run on the PCR reads, TCRdb lists one record per CDR3 protein. This table holds about 980,000 distinct CDR3 sequences, roughly 29% found once. V is TRBV5-1 and J is TRBJ2-3; no reliable D call. The sample consisted of PBMCs, mostly from graft donor cells, taken 360 days after TCRalphabeta/CD19-depleted stem cell transplant. This clonotype originated in a boy under two years old who had a stem cell transplant for SCID, so the T cells may come from the graft donor. The chain's CDR3 is CASSPDVLTGTQYF. The CDR3 bases are TGCGCCAGCAGCCCCGACGTCCTCACGGGTACGCAGTATTTT. Together with reference TRBV5-1 and TRBJ2-3, the CDR3 gives the full variable domain: KAGVTQTPRYLIKTRGQQVTLSCSPISGHRSVSWYQQTPGQGLQFLFEYFSETQRNKGNFPGRFSGRQFSNSRSEMNVSTLELGDSALYLCASSPDVLTGTQYFGPGTRLTVL.